This T cell receptor (beta chain) was sequenced in a study of blood T cell repertoires in COVID-19. Study-level background: Some COVID-19 samples were acute and others convalescent; all came from the United States, Italy and Spain.

Some clones are missing from TCRdb's copy, which holds only in-frame ones; the method was immunoSEQ multiplex PCR. The sample carries about 39,000 clones, approximately 80% recorded once. The CDR3 loop spans 11 amino acids. V was trimmed by 6 bases and J by 6 bases, leaving 5 bases between them. Germline V gives CDR1 WNHNN, CDR2 SYGVQD (reference sequence). The chain joins TRBV10-1 to TRBJ2-2; D perhaps matches TRBD1 (5 bases). The sequencing input was peripheral blood. The sequence was collected from a man between 45 and 60 years old with active or convalescent COVID-19. CDR3 DNA: TGCGCCAGCAGAGGGGCCGGGGAGCTGTTTTTT. This sequence encodes CASRGAGELFF.